This T cell receptor beta chain was sequenced for a study of OX40 agonist ivuxolimab in advanced cancers. Study-wide context: Patients enrolled in dose escalation were diagnosed with hepatocellular carcinoma, melanoma, renal cell or head and neck cancer. Regarding the study as a whole: Researchers report that CD8+ T cells had, on average, more expanded clones than CD4+.

With 3 bases removed from V and 8 bases from J, the gap between germline ends came to 5 bases. The germline V gene encodes CDR1 SGHTA and CDR2 FQGNSA. The CDR3 covers 11 residues. The table came from immunoSEQ multiplex PCR; TCRdb's copy has only in-frame clones and leaves some out. Of fewer than 65,000 clones in the sample, around 87% are singletons; the top ten hold approximately 11%. For this clone: Its antigen is still unknown.

Blood draws occurred at baseline, cycle 4 day 1, and cycle 7 day 1. The source is an adult with an advanced solid tumor such as melanoma, head and neck, liver or kidney cancer. Material: CD4+ or CD8+ T cells sorted from blood, obtained in a trial of the OX40 agonist ivuxolimab. The chain joins TRBV7-2 to TRBJ2-1; D may be TRBD1 or TRBD2 (5 bases each). The CDR3 DNA follows: TGTGCCAGCAGCTTGGGGGATGAGCAGTTCTTC. Protein product: CASSLGDEQFF. The variable domain in full, with the rest retrieved from reference TRBV7-2 and TRBJ2-1, is GAGVSQSPSNKVTEKGKDVELRCDPISGHTALYWYRQSLGQGLEFLIYFQGNSAPDKSGLPSDRFSAERTGGSVSTLTIQRTQQEDSAVYLCASSLGDEQFFGPGTRLTVL.